A selection of T cell receptor beta chains follows, all from one sample in a study of CD8+ T cells in alopecia areata. Method: immunoSEQ multiplex PCR; TCRdb's copy keeps in-frame clones and lacks some. The data hold some 160,000 clones, with under 70% observed a single time. This specimen was CD4+ T cells sorted from blood, taken at week 4, from a patient treated with tofacitinib. The origin of the receptors is a human donor with alopecia areata. Both conserved end residues are trimmed from each CDR3. The order of the fields is J gene, V gene, CDR3 protein.

>TRBJ1-2|TRBV5-4
ASSLGTVGYGYT
>TRBJ2-7|TRBV25-1
ASSELHEQY
>TRBJ2-1|TRBV6-1
ASSVGGHEQF
>TRBJ2-5|TRBV7-9
AKSQGDQETQY
>TRBJ1-1|TRBV29-1
SVGPTGNTEAF
>TRBJ1-1|TRBV7-3
ASSATGYSEAF
>TRBJ1-6|TRBV19
ASSISKVSPLH
>TRBJ1-4|TRBV29-1
SALDEKLF
>TRBJ2-3|TRBV10-3
AISESNSADTQY
>TRBJ2-5|TRBV12-5
ASGLVRGTQY